Sequencing of this T cell receptor (beta chain) was carried out in a study of blood T cells in healthy people across ages. Looked up from germline, CDR1 is SGHAT and CDR2 is FQDESV (reference sequence). The V and J ends lost 2 bases and 4 bases respectively, with 12 bases between them. The CDR3 loop spans 15 amino acids. A second PCR of about 7 to 11 cycles used a sample-barcoded 5' primer and a J-beta primer mix. TCRdb redid the calling of the 5' RACE reads with MiXCR, one entry per CDR3 protein. The sample includes roughly 700,000 distinct CDR3 sequences, more than 20% of them seen just once. These data also formed part of another study, on T cells of mothers and their children.

The clonotype was recovered from a boy aged 10-17 years in good health. Sequences were obtained from blood. The V and J genes are TRBV11-1 and TRBJ2-1; D is ambiguous. The CDR3 is CASSLLRVQYNEQFF. In DNA, the CDR3 is TGTGCCAGCAGCTTACTAAGGGTACAATACAATGAGCAGTTCTTC.